This T cell receptor (beta chain) was recorded in a study of blood T cell repertoires in COVID-19. Study-level background: COVID-19 samples collected from the United States, Italy and Spain covered acute and convalescent phases. T cells, B-cell-depleted T cells, or PBMCs supplied cDNA or gDNA.

The assay was immunoSEQ multiplex PCR, and TCRdb's table has in-frame clones only and misses some. The sample has a few hundred thousand clones, around 88% seen once. Patients at the Seattle site were enrolled during active infection and followed longitudinally. The sample taken for sequencing was peripheral blood. The sequence was collected from a woman aged 25 to 39 with COVID-19, enrolled during active disease.

This chain's CDR3 is CASIATGELFF. Written as DNA, the CDR3 is TGTGCCAGCATAGCCACCGGGGAGCTGTTTTTT. The V call is TRBV2, the J call TRBJ2-2; unclear D gene. The CDR3 has 11 residues. V lost 7 bases, J lost 4 bases, and 4 bases lay in between. The germline V gene encodes CDR1 SNHLY and CDR2 FYNNEI.